These 27 T cell receptor beta chains were sequenced from one sample in a study of beta chain features in type 1 diabetes. Expressed TCRB transcripts were sequenced because the isolated RNA had all been reverse transcribed beforehand. Data came from immunoSEQ multiplex PCR; TCRdb stores just in-frame clones and leaves some out. The data contain under 900,000 clones, 17% of them seen just once; the ten biggest clones take up 0.02% to 0.025%. Material: naive CD4+ T cells from blood. These receptors were collected from a woman aged 18-30 years in good health.

The V and J genes are TRBV10-1 and TRBJ1-2; D is undetermined. Germline CDR1 and CDR2: WNHNN and SYGVQD (reference sequence). There are 10 residues in the CDR3. The V end was cut by 6 bases, the J end by 6 bases, with 5 bases between. The CDR3: CASSQHGYTF. In DNA, the CDR3 is TGCGCCAGCAGCCAGCATGGCTACACCTTC.

The chain joins TRBV5-1 to TRBJ2-7; D uncertain. Trimming took 0 bases from V and 1 from J, leaving 5 bases between them. This CDR3 is built from 13 residues. Germline lookup yields CDR1 SGHRS and CDR2 YFSETQ. CDR3 nucleotide sequence: TGCGCCAGCAGCTTGGTGGTGTCCTACGAGCAGTACTTC. Protein product: CASSLVVSYEQYF.

J is TRBJ1-1 and V is TRBV4-2, with unresolved D. Trimming shortened V by 3 bases and J by 8 bases, and 13 bases separated the two germline ends. Germline lookup yields CDR1 LGHNA and CDR2 YNFKEQ. The CDR3 spans 13 residues. Written as DNA, the CDR3 is TGTGCCAGCAGCCAGGATGGACGGGGAGAAGCTTTCTTT. Translated, it gives CASSQDGRGEAFF.

The chain employs TRBV19 and TRBJ2-4; unclear D gene. CDR1 is LNHDA and CDR2 is SQIVND in the germline V gene (reference sequence). The V and J ends lost 6 bases and 5 bases respectively, with 8 bases between them. The CDR3 length is 12 residues. The chain's CDR3 is CASSHSENIQYF. Written as DNA, the CDR3 is TGTGCCAGTAGCCATAGTGAAAACATTCAGTACTTC.

This clone was observed a few times. The rearrangement uses TRBV18 and TRBJ2-1, with D perhaps matching TRBD2 (5 bases). Per the germline V gene, CDR1 is KGHSH and CDR2 is LQKENI. Between the trimmed V and J ends, which lost 3 bases and 5 bases, there was a span of 8 bases. The CDR3 extends over 13 amino acids. The CDR3: CASSPSADNEQFF. DNA for the CDR3: TGTGCCAGCTCACCTAGCGCCGACAATGAGCAGTTCTTC.

The chain couples TRBV15 to TRBJ2-7; D unclear. CDR1 and CDR2 (germline): LNHNV, YYDKDF (reference sequence). The CDR3 is 15 amino acids. Trimming removed 0 bases from V and 0 bases from J, with 9 bases in between. The CDR3 nucleotides read TGTGCCACCAGCAGAGATCGAGGCGGCTCCTACGAGCAGTACTTC. Protein: CATSRDRGGSYEQYF.

This chain connects TRBV7-2 to TRBJ1-2; D unresolved. The CDR3 loop spans 14 amino acids. V was shortened by 5 bases and J by 3 bases, with 13 bases between the two germline ends. Germline V gives CDR1 SGHTA, CDR2 FQGNSA. CDR3 amino acids: CASSETASYYGYTF. In DNA form, the CDR3 reads TGTGCCAGCAGCGAAACTGCCTCCTACTATGGCTACACCTTC.

A few counts support this clone. The chain recombines TRBV10-3 with TRBJ2-2; D may correspond to TRBD1 or TRBD2 (7 bases each). The CDR3 is 12 residues long. V lost 10 bases, J lost 5 bases, and 11 bases lay in between. Germline loops: CDR1 ENHRY, CDR2 SYGVKD. CDR3 coding DNA: TGTGCCACCCAGGGGGGGACCGGGGAGCTGTTTTTT. Residues: CATQGGTGELFF.

This sequence joins TRBV4-2 and TRBJ2-2; 12 bases line up with TRBD2. This CDR3 comprises 18 residues. Germline CDR1 LGHNA, CDR2 YNFKEQ. The trim removed 0 bases at V and 0 bases at J, leaving 2 bases unmatched. The CDR3, as DNA: TGTGCCAGCAGCCAAGAGCCTAGCGGGAGGGCGAACACCGGGGAGCTGTTTTTT. Protein product: CASSQEPSGRANTGELFF.

This clone was counted only a few times. CDR3 coding DNA: TGTGCCAGCAGCGTTCTTGCAGGACTGAACACTGAAGCTTTCTTT. This encodes CASSVLAGLNTEAFF. The chain joins TRBV9 to TRBJ1-1; D not resolved. The germline CDR1 and CDR2 sequences are SGDLS and YYNGEE. The CDR3 has 15 amino acids. Trimming left V 2 bases short and J 0 bases short, with 11 bases between.

This clone was recorded a few times. One junction end disagrees with the germline gene, perhaps due to a read error. The chain employs TRBV7-2 and TRBJ1-2; weak D call: TRBD1 (6 bases). The CDR3 contains 13 residues. CDR1 and CDR2 from the germline V gene are SGHTA and FQGNSA. CDR3 region: CASSLEDRYGHTF. DNA for the CDR3: TGTGCCAGCAGCTTAGAGGACAGATATGGCCACACCTTC.

This clone was detected a few times. The J gene is TRBJ2-3, the V gene TRBV10-3; D possibly matches TRBD1 or TRBD2 (5 bases each). The germline V gene encodes CDR1 ENHRY and CDR2 SYGVKD. The CDR3 loop spans 13 amino acids. V was shortened by 8 bases and J by 2 bases, with 11 bases between the two germline ends. CDR3 residues: CAIRDGNTDTQYF. CDR3 in DNA: TGTGCCATCCGGGACGGAAACACAGATACGCAGTATTTT.

The chain combines TRBV29-1 with TRBJ2-1; no definite D call. The CDR3 extends over 11 amino acids. Germline V lookup: CDR1 SQVTM, CDR2 ANQGSEA. The CDR3 sequence is CSAQKENEQFF. CDR3 nucleotide sequence: TGCAGTGCTCAAAAGGAAAATGAGCAGTTCTTC.

The chain couples TRBV27 to TRBJ1-2; D unresolved. The V gene's germline CDR1 is MNHEY and CDR2 SMNVEV (reference sequence). V was pared by 2 bases and J by 4 bases, with 8 bases between. CDR3 length equals 13 residues. CDR3 loop: CASSLTALYGYTF. Written as DNA, the CDR3 is TGTGCCAGCAGTTTAACAGCCCTCTATGGCTACACCTTC.

V usage is TRBV7-2 and J usage is TRBJ2-5, with 9 nucleotides matching TRBD1. The CDR3 is 14 residues long. The V and J ends lost 5 bases and 4 bases, in that order; junction bases with no gene match: 5. Germline CDR1 reads SGHTA; CDR2 reads FQGNSA. In nucleotides, the CDR3 is TGTGCCAGCAGCCCGGGACAGGGCCTAGAGACCCAGTACTTC. Protein product: CASSPGQGLETQYF.

This clone was recorded a few times. V gene TRBV11-2 combines with J gene TRBJ2-4; 13 bases map to TRBD2. J was trimmed by 0 bases and V by 3 bases; bases with no gene match: 5. The CDR3 has 18 residues. CDR1 is SGHAT, CDR2 FQNNGV, per germline. The CDR3 region is CASSFLWTSGRAKNIQYF. The DNA of the CDR3 is TGTGCCAGCAGCTTTCTCTGGACTAGCGGGAGAGCCAAAAACATTCAGTACTTC.

This clone was seen a few times. The V gene is TRBV27, the J gene TRBJ2-7; D is undetermined. Trimming left V 6 bases short and J 6 bases short, with 9 bases between. The CDR3 spans 11 residues. The V gene's germline CDR1 is MNHEY and CDR2 SMNVEV (reference sequence). CDR3 nucleotides: TGTGCCAGCAGGGGGTCTACCGAGCAGTACTTC. Translation: CASRGSTEQYF.

Note on this clone: The same CDR3 also results from other DNA sequences found in this sample. This chain uses TRBV10-3 with TRBJ2-2; 9 positions match TRBD2. V lost 6 bases to trimming and J lost 5 bases; unmatched junction nucleotides: 4. The CDR3 has 14 amino acids. Germline values: CDR1 ENHRY, CDR2 SYGVKD. CDR3 sequence (DNA): TGTGCCATCAGCGGGGGACTAGCAACCGGGGAGCTGTTTTTT. Translating it yields CAISGGLATGELFF.

The chain is built from TRBV5-4 and TRBJ2-2, with D perhaps matching TRBD1 or TRBD2 (6 bases each). V shed 1 base and J shed 6 bases, with 13 bases lying between them. Germline lookup yields CDR1 SGHNT and CDR2 YYREEE (reference sequence). This CDR3 region has 15 residues. CDR3 in DNA: TGTGCCAGCAGCTTGATGGGGGGCGCAGCCGGGGAGCTGTTTTTT. This encodes CASSLMGGAAGELFF.

The chain employs TRBV27 and TRBJ2-7; D gene unclear. Germline V gene lookup returns CDR1 MNHEY and CDR2 SMNVEV (reference sequence). This CDR3 spans 11 amino acids. V lost 3 bases and J lost 10, with 10 bases in between. CDR3 nucleotide sequence: TGTGCCAGCAGTTTCGGGCTGGCCCAGTACTTC. Its protein is CASSFGLAQYF.

This clone has more than one count but fewer than ten. V is TRBV7-2 and J is TRBJ2-1; 8 positions match TRBD2. Germline CDR1 and CDR2: SGHTA and FQGNSA. Unmatched junction bases numbered 7, after V lost 5 bases and J lost 4 bases. The CDR3 is made up of 15 amino acids. The CDR3 DNA is TGTGCCAGCAGCCTAACTAGCGGCCTTTACAATGAGCAGTTCTTC. Residues: CASSLTSGLYNEQFF.

This clone came up a few times. V usage is TRBV2 and J usage is TRBJ1-2; D not certain. The CDR3 covers 15 residues. Trimming took 3 bases from V and 2 from J, leaving 13 bases between them. CDR1 SNHLY and CDR2 FYNNEI come from the germline V gene. The CDR3 reads CASSDRRRPNYGYTF. CDR3 sequence (DNA): TGTGCCAGCAGTGATCGAAGGAGGCCAAACTATGGCTACACCTTC.

The chain links TRBV4-2 to TRBJ2-1; D unresolved. This CDR3 contains 14 residues. In germline, CDR1 is LGHNA, CDR2 YNFKEQ. Trimming cost V 4 bases and J 5 bases, with 12 bases left between them. The CDR3 here is CASSPWTGNNEQFF. CDR3 coding DNA: TGTGCCAGCAGCCCCTGGACCGGAAACAATGAGCAGTTCTTC.

The V call is TRBV7-2, the J call TRBJ2-4, with 7 bases that match TRBD1. Germline values: CDR1 SGHTA, CDR2 FQGNSA. Losses at the gene ends were 5 bases for V and 4 bases for J; bases not matched to a gene: 8. The CDR3 loop spans 15 amino acids. CDR3 in DNA: TGTGCCAGCAGCGGGCGACAGGGAACGAAAAACATTCAGTACTTC. Residues: CASSGRQGTKNIQYF.

The chain employs TRBV6-8 and TRBJ1-1, with 8 bases matching TRBD1. Germline-derived CDR1 and CDR2 are MNHGY and SAAAGT. There are 17 residues in the CDR3. The V and J ends lost 2 bases and 0 bases, in that order; junction bases with no gene match: 8. CDR3 in amino acids: CASSYHRGSPMNTEAFF. For the CDR3, the DNA is TGTGCCAGCAGTTACCACAGGGGGTCTCCGATGAACACTGAAGCTTTCTTT.

This clone was counted between two and nine times. Other DNA sequences in this specimen translate into the identical CDR3. The chain employs TRBV7-2 and TRBJ1-5; D remains ambiguous. The V gene lost 1 base and the J gene lost 4 bases, with 5 bases spanning the gap. From germline, CDR1 is SGHTA and CDR2 FQGNSA. The CDR3 is 13 residues long. This CDR3 reads CASSLGANQPQHF. The DNA of the CDR3 is TGTGCCAGCAGCTTAGGTGCAAATCAGCCCCAGCATTTT. The entire variable domain, with the rest obtained from reference TRBV7-2 and TRBJ1-5, is as follows: GAGVSQSPSNKVTEKGKDVELRCDPISGHTALYWYRQSLGQGLEFLIYFQGNSAPDKSGLPSDRFSAERTGGSVSTLTIQRTQQEDSAVYLCASSLGANQPQHFGDGTRLSIL.

CDR3 protein: CASRNGANLGRQYF. The CDR3 DNA is TGTGCCAGCCGAAACGGGGCGAACTTAGGTCGGCAGTACTTC. This chain links TRBV6-5 with TRBJ2-7; D might be TRBD1 or TRBD2, each matching 5 bases. V shed 8 bases and J shed 9 bases, with 23 bases lying between them. The length of the CDR3 is 14 residues. Germline V gives CDR1 MNHEY, CDR2 SVGAGI.